These 26 T cell receptor beta chains were sequenced from one sample in a study of cytomegalovirus exposure and HLA in healthy donors. The PCR had 60 Vbeta and 13 Jbeta primers. The protocol was immunoSEQ multiplex PCR, while the TCRdb copy is restricted to in-frame clones and leaves out a portion. Its listing shows tens of thousands of clones. Sequencing was performed on PBMCs. These receptors were obtained from a man aged 50-59 years in good health and CMV-seropositive.

CDR3 in amino acids: CASSRRTVNTEAFF. The CDR3 DNA is TGCGCCAGCAGCCGTAGGACAGTTAACACTGAAGCTTTCTTT. This rearrangement joins TRBV5-1 to TRBJ1-1, with a weak D call TRBD1 (6 bases). Between the trimmed V and J ends, which lost 4 bases and 2 bases, there was a span of 12 bases. The length of the CDR3 is 14 residues. Germline V gene lookup returns CDR1 SGHRS and CDR2 YFSETQ.

The J gene is TRBJ1-5, the V gene TRBV2; TRBD1 agrees at 8 bases. CDR3 length equals 15 residues. J lost 0 bases, V lost 7 bases, and 5 bases had no gene match. Germline-derived CDR1 and CDR2 are SNHLY and FYNNEI. The CDR3 nucleotides read TGTGCCAGCACTCAGACAGGGGATAGCAATCAGCCCCAGCATTTT. Its protein product is CASTQTGDSNQPQHF.

The chain recombines TRBV27 with TRBJ2-1; D may be TRBD2 (5 bases). The CDR3 totals 14 residues. V was pared by 2 bases and J by 3 bases, with 8 bases between. Germline CDR1 and CDR2: MNHEY and SMNVEV (reference sequence). Written as DNA, the CDR3 is TGTGCCAGCAGTTTAAAGCGGAGCTACAATGAGCAGTTCTTC. As protein: CASSLKRSYNEQFF.

The rearrangement joins TRBV6-5 to TRBJ2-1; tentative D call: TRBD1 (6 bases). CDR1 is MNHEY and CDR2 is SVGAGI in the germline V gene. This CDR3 comprises 14 residues. Trimming stripped 4 bases from V and 6 bases from J, with 13 bases between. The CDR3 region is CASSFGQLTNEQFF. The CDR3 DNA reads TGTGCCAGCAGTTTTGGACAGCTCACCAATGAGCAGTTCTTC.

The chain couples TRBV4-3 to TRBJ2-7; possibly TRBD1 for D (6 bases). V shed 4 bases and J shed 3 bases, with 13 bases lying between them. In germline, CDR1 is LGHNA, CDR2 YSLEER. CDR3 length: 14 residues. This chain's CDR3 is CASSPSRGGYEQYF. The CDR3 region has the DNA TGCGCCAGCAGCCCTTCCCGAGGGGGCTACGAGCAGTACTTC.

The gene calls are TRBV15 and TRBJ1-5; 7 positions agree with TRBD1. This CDR3 region has 19 residues. Germline V gives CDR1 LNHNV, CDR2 YYDKDF (reference sequence). Trimming at V came to 1 base and at J to 0 bases, leaving 12 bases not matched to a gene. CDR3 residues: CATSRAPTGPENSNQPQHF. The CDR3 DNA reads as TGTGCCACCAGCAGAGCTCCGACAGGGCCAGAGAATAGCAATCAGCCCCAGCATTTT. Full variable domain (missing parts from reference TRBV15 and TRBJ1-5): DAMVIQNPRYQVTQFGKPVTLSCSQTLNHNVMYWYQQKSSQAPKLLFHYYDKDFNNEADTPDNFQSRRPNTSFCFLDIRSPGLGDTAMYLCATSRAPTGPENSNQPQHFGDGTRLSIL.

The chain couples TRBV5-8 to TRBJ1-1, with 9 bases that match TRBD1. The trim removed 7 bases at V and 0 bases at J, leaving 7 bases unmatched. The length of the CDR3 is 15 residues. The germline CDR1 and CDR2 sequences are SGHTS and YDEGEE. This CDR3 reads CASGDRGYMNTEAFF. CDR3 nucleotide sequence: TGTGCCAGCGGCGACAGGGGGTATATGAACACTGAAGCTTTCTTT. Full variable domain (outside the CDR3, taken from reference TRBV5-8 and TRBJ1-1): EAGVTQSPTHLIKTRGQQATLRCSPISGHTSVYWYQQALGLGLQFLLWYDEGEERNRGNFPPRFSGRQFPNYSSELNVNALELEDSALYLCASGDRGYMNTEAFFGQGTRLTVV.

The chain uses TRBV5-8 and TRBJ2-3; TRBD1 matches at 8 bases. J was trimmed by 3 bases and V by 4 bases; bases with no gene match: 4. This CDR3 has 14 residues. Germline V gene lookup returns CDR1 SGHTS and CDR2 YDEGEE. The CDR3: CASSKGQETDTQYF. DNA of the CDR3: TGTGCCAGCAGCAAGGGACAGGAGACAGATACGCAGTATTTT.

This chain links TRBV5-1 with TRBJ1-1; 11 bases are shared with TRBD1. Germline CDR1 and CDR2: SGHRS and YFSETQ. The J segment lost 6 bases and the V segment lost 9 bases, leaving 7 bases of the junction unmatched. CDR3 size: 13 residues. The CDR3 nucleotides are TGCGCCACCTCGGGACAGGGGGGGTCTGAAGCTTTCTTT. It is translated as CATSGQGGSEAFF.

The chain employs TRBV7-3 and TRBJ2-1; TRBD2 agrees at 7 bases. There are 15 residues in the CDR3. The V gene's germline CDR1 is SGHTA and CDR2 FQGTGA. V gave up 1 base and J gave up 0 bases; unmatched junction bases: 0. The CDR3 DNA reads TGTGCCAGCAGCTTAAGCGGGAGCTCCTACAATGAGCAGTTCTTC. Translation: CASSLSGSSYNEQFF.

The rearrangement links TRBV27 to TRBJ2-2, with no clear D. There are 13 residues in the CDR3. The germline CDR1 and CDR2 sequences are MNHEY and SMNVEV (reference sequence). The ends were cut back, 5 bases at V and 7 bases at J, with 11 bases in the middle. Here the CDR3 reads CASSARVHGELFF. CDR3 bases: TGTGCCAGCAGTGCCCGGGTCCACGGGGAGCTGTTTTTT.

J is TRBJ1-6 and V is TRBV7-9; TRBD1 matches at 9 bases. The CDR3 covers 15 residues. From germline, CDR1 is SEHNR and CDR2 FQNEAQ (reference sequence). Losses at the gene ends were 5 bases for V and 9 bases for J; bases not matched to a gene: 8. The CDR3 DNA is TGTGCCAGCAGCCCTCGGGGACAGGGCTCTTCACCCCTCCACTTT. Protein sequence: CASSPRGQGSSPLHF.

CDR3 in amino acids: CASSILGDEQFF. Here the CDR3 DNA reads TGTGCCAGTAGTATACTGGGCGATGAGCAGTTCTTC. The chain joins TRBV19 to TRBJ2-1; D not certain. In germline, CDR1 is LNHDA, CDR2 SQIVND (reference sequence). Trimming removed 2 bases from V and 8 bases from J, with 7 bases in between. The CDR3 loop spans 12 amino acids.

The chain uses TRBV7-8 and TRBJ2-5, with TRBD1 matching 7 bases. The length of the CDR3 is 14 residues. V lost 5 bases, J lost 2 bases, and 5 bases stayed unmatched. Looked up from germline, CDR1 is SGHVS and CDR2 is FQNEAQ. The CDR3 loop is CASSLRDRQETQYF. CDR3 nucleotides: TGTGCCAGCAGCCTCCGGGACAGACAAGAGACCCAGTACTTC.

The gene calls are TRBV4-1 and TRBJ1-5; 12 bases align to TRBD1. CDR3 length: 16 amino acids. Germline CDR1 MGHRA, CDR2 YSYEKL. Germline trimming cut 2 bases from V and 3 bases from J; bases unmatched to any gene: 2. CDR3 nucleotide sequence: TGCGCCAGCAGCCAAACGGGACAGGGGGCCAATCAGCCCCAGCATTTT. It encodes CASSQTGQGANQPQHF.

CDR3 sequence reads: CASSQTQGSLNTEAFF. DNA for the CDR3: TGCGCCAGCAGCCAGACTCAGGGGAGCCTGAACACTGAAGCTTTCTTT. The chain combines TRBV4-3 with TRBJ1-1; weak D call: TRBD1 (6 bases). Germline-derived CDR1 and CDR2 are LGHNA and YSLEER. V lost 3 bases and J lost 0, with 14 bases in between. This CDR3 is built from 16 residues.

This chain links TRBV28 with TRBJ1-1; D remains ambiguous. This CDR3 is built from 12 residues. Germline CDR1 MDHEN, CDR2 SYDVKM. Between the trimmed V and J ends, which lost 3 bases and 6 bases, there was a span of 8 bases. The chain's CDR3 is CASSFTRAEAFF. The CDR3 nucleotides are TGTGCCAGCAGTTTCACGAGGGCTGAAGCTTTCTTT.

The J gene is TRBJ1-2, the V gene TRBV29-1; D is unresolved. Germline V gene sequence: CDR1 SQVTM, CDR2 ANQGSEA. V lost 0 bases to trimming and J lost 7 bases, with 12 bases between them. This CDR3 is built from 13 residues. DNA for the CDR3: TGCAGCGTTGAAGATCGTACGGGGATTGGCTACACCTTC. Protein: CSVEDRTGIGYTF.

The rearrangement joins TRBV5-5 to TRBJ2-2; a weak D match, TRBD1 (6 bases). The germline gives CDR1 SGHKS, CDR2 YYEKEE (reference sequence). The CDR3 has 16 residues. With 0 bases removed from V and 4 bases from J, the gap between germline ends came to 13 bases. Written as DNA, the CDR3 is TGTGCCAGCAGCTTGGCCCAGGGGACGGCCACCGGGGAGCTGTTTTTT. Amino acid sequence: CASSLAQGTATGELFF.

The chain joins TRBV7-3 to TRBJ1-1; 7 bases fit TRBD1. Germline CDR1 SGHTA, CDR2 FQGTGA. The CDR3 loop spans 14 amino acids. Trimming took 5 bases from V and 4 from J; bases not matched to a gene: 7. CDR3 in amino acids: CASSRQGGGTEAFF. Written as DNA, the CDR3 is TGTGCCAGCAGCCGCCAGGGGGGAGGCACTGAAGCTTTCTTT.

The CDR3 loop is CASSWGGSTPEAFF. The DNA for the CDR3 is TGTGCCAGCAGCTGGGGCGGCAGTACCCCTGAAGCTTTCTTT. This chain uses TRBV5-5 with TRBJ1-1, with a weak D call TRBD1 (5 bases). Germline CDR1 reads SGHKS; CDR2 reads YYEKEE (reference sequence). Trimming stripped 3 bases from V and 6 bases from J, with 15 bases between. The CDR3 sequence is 14 residues long.

The rearrangement uses TRBV18 and TRBJ1-1; 8 bases map to TRBD1. Trimming cost V 1 base and J 4 bases; bases outside gene matches: 5. The length of the CDR3 is 15 residues. CDR1 and CDR2 from the germline V gene are KGHSH and LQKENI. The CDR3 is CASSPLRTGSTEAFF. The CDR3 DNA follows: TGTGCCAGCTCACCACTGAGGACAGGGAGCACTGAAGCTTTCTTT.

This chain links TRBV7-6 with TRBJ2-1; 9 nucleotides agree with TRBD2. This CDR3 comprises 15 residues. Trimming cost V 4 bases and J 14 bases; bases outside gene matches: 15. Germline CDR1 is SGHVS and CDR2 is FNYEAQ. The CDR3 bases are TGTGCCAGCAGCTCCTTGGCTAGCGGGGTTCTTCGGGAGTTCTTC. Translation gives CASSSLASGVLREFF.

The chain recombines TRBV7-8 with TRBJ2-3; 11 bases are shared with TRBD1. The trim removed 1 base at V and 1 base at J, leaving 1 base unmatched. The germline V gene encodes CDR1 SGHVS and CDR2 FQNEAQ. This CDR3 has 16 amino acids. CDR3: CASSLGTGGGTDTQYF. The DNA of the CDR3 is TGTGCCAGCAGCTTAGGGACAGGGGGCGGCACAGATACGCAGTATTTT. Combining the CDR3 with reference TRBV7-8 and TRBJ2-3 gives the whole variable domain GAGVSQSPRYKVAKRGQDVALRCDPISGHVSLFWYQQALGQGPEFLTYFQNEAQLDKSGLPSDRFFAERPEGSVSTLKIQRTQQEDSAVYLCASSLGTGGGTDTQYFGPGTRLTVL.

The V gene is TRBV2, the J gene TRBJ2-3; tentatively, D is TRBD1 (6 bases). Germline CDR1 reads SNHLY; CDR2 reads FYNNEI. Trimming stripped 8 bases from V and 1 base from J, with 10 bases between. The CDR3 totals 13 residues. Here the CDR3 reads CASLAGGTDTQYF. The CDR3 coding sequence is TGTGCCAGCTTGGCAGGGGGCACAGATACGCAGTATTTT. The whole variable domain, filled in from reference TRBV2 and TRBJ2-3, reads EPEVTQTPSHQVTQMGQEVILRCVPISNHLYFYWYRQILGQKVEFLVSFYNNEISEKSEIFDDQFSVERPDGSNFTLKIRSTKLEDSAMYFCASLAGGTDTQYFGPGTRLTVL.

The V and J genes are TRBV29-1 and TRBJ2-7, with 11 bases identical to TRBD1. There are 13 residues in the CDR3. Germline CDR1 reads SQVTM; CDR2 reads ANQGSEA. V was pared by 6 bases and J by 6 bases, with 7 bases of the junction left unmatched. CDR3 residues: CSVARTGGSEQYF. Written as DNA, the CDR3 is TGCAGCGTCGCCCGGACAGGGGGCTCCGAGCAGTACTTC.